What follows is one T cell receptor beta chain and its context. Its specificity is unknown. Here immunoSEQ multiplex PCR was the method, and the copy in TCRdb shows in-frame clones only, minus some. The sample has 1,500,000 or so clones; around 97% are singletons. This entry belongs to a study of shared clonotypes between healthy human individuals. Broader study findings: What naive subsets generally showed was a larger estimated richness than memory subsets showed.

CDR3 length equals 17 residues. V lost 4 bases and J lost 0; bases outside the gene matches: 9. Germline V gene lookup returns CDR1 SGHNT and CDR2 YYREEE (reference sequence). The clonotype was recovered from a young man in good health. The J gene is TRBJ1-3, the V gene TRBV5-4, with 8 positions matching TRBD1. The sample taken for sequencing was naive CD4+ T cells sorted from blood. Subset in this sample: CD45RA+ positively selected. The CDR3 region is CASSPSRTGNSGNTIYF. In DNA form, the CDR3 reads TGTGCCAGCAGCCCGTCGCGGACAGGGAACTCTGGAAACACCATATATTTT.